The 29 T cell receptor beta chains below come from one sample, sequenced in a study of blood T cell repertoires in COVID-19. Sequencing was performed with immunoSEQ multiplex PCR; in TCRdb, only in-frame clones are kept and a portion is missing. The table shows some 100,000 clones, with 81% occurring only once. The sample consisted of peripheral blood. These receptor sequences come from an older man with active or convalescent COVID-19.

This clone was detected only a few times. The chain combines TRBV5-4 with TRBJ1-2; 7 bases are a match to TRBD1. V shed 1 base, J shed 5 bases, and the junction held 8 bases outside the gene matches. Germline V gene sequence: CDR1 SGHNT, CDR2 YYREEE (reference sequence). CDR3 length: 15 residues. The CDR3 sequence is CASSLRTGQSYGYTF. In DNA, the CDR3 is TGTGCCAGCAGCTTGAGGACGGGACAGTCGTATGGCTACACCTTC.

The chain combines TRBV7-6 with TRBJ2-1, with TRBD1 matching 9 bases. The CDR3 loop spans 14 amino acids. The V and J ends lost 5 bases and 8 bases, in that order; junction bases with no gene match: 7. Germline V CDR1 and CDR2: SGHVS, FNYEAQ. The CDR3 loop is CASSAGTGRDEQFF. The CDR3 DNA reads as TGTGCCAGCAGCGCCGGGACAGGGCGGGATGAGCAGTTCTTC.

This clone was recorded only once. The DNA for the CDR3 is TGCAGCGTTTCCCGGCGGGCGACCTACGAGCAGTACTTC. Its protein is CSVSRRATYEQYF. The V call is TRBV29-1, the J call TRBJ2-7, with D possibly TRBD2 on 5 matching bases. Germline V gene lookup returns CDR1 SQVTM and CDR2 ANQGSEA. This CDR3 has 13 amino acids. Deletions cut 5 bases from V and 2 bases from J, with 13 bases between.

About this clone itself: The junction differs from germline at one of its ends, possibly a read error. The gene calls are TRBV9 and TRBJ2-3; 10 bases match TRBD2. The CDR3 contains 17 residues. Germline V gene lookup returns CDR1 SGDLS and CDR2 YYNGEE. CDR3 nucleotides: TGTGCCAGCAGCCCGTGGGGTAGCGGGGGGACGCTAGATGCGCAGTATTTT. This codes for CASSPWGSGGTLDAQYF.

V is TRBV19 and J is TRBJ2-3; D is undetermined. V was pared by 2 bases and J by 14 bases, with 20 bases between. Germline values: CDR1 LNHDA, CDR2 SQIVND (reference sequence). The CDR3 is 14 amino acids. The CDR3 loop is CASSIRKPPDNTYF. In DNA form, the CDR3 reads TGTGCCAGTAGTATAAGGAAACCTCCAGACAACACGTATTTT.

The chain is built from TRBV19 and TRBJ2-7, with D unclear. V was cut by 4 bases and J by 0 bases, with 10 bases left in between. This CDR3 region has 14 residues. CDR1 LNHDA and CDR2 SQIVND come from the germline V gene (reference sequence). CDR3 in amino acids: CASSTTSSSYEQYF. In DNA, the CDR3 is TGTGCCAGTAGTACCACGTCCAGCTCCTACGAGCAGTACTTC.

The V call is TRBV30, the J call TRBJ1-1; maybe TRBD1 (5 bases). Germline-derived CDR1 and CDR2 are GTSNPN and SVGIG (reference sequence). Trimming left V 5 bases short and J 4 bases short, with 14 bases between. The CDR3 loop spans 13 amino acids. The CDR3 here is CAWSTAWSTEAFF. Here the CDR3 DNA reads TGTGCCTGGTCGACAGCCTGGAGCACTGAAGCTTTCTTT.

The chain employs TRBV12-3 or TRBV12-4 and TRBJ1-1; 8 bases align to TRBD1. CDR3 length equals 11 residues. The V segment lost 8 bases and the J segment 9 bases; nucleotides outside the gene matches: 5. The CDR3 spells CASGGTGQAFF. CDR3 DNA sequence: TGTGCCAGCGGGGGGACAGGTCAAGCTTTCTTT.

V gene TRBV7-9 combines with J gene TRBJ2-7; the match to TRBD1 covers 8 bases. Germline-derived CDR1 and CDR2 are SEHNR and FQNEAQ (reference sequence). CDR3 length equals 14 residues. With 5 bases clipped from V and 2 bases from J, the junction kept 5 bases outside the gene matches. The CDR3 here is CASSPPGQAYEQYF. CDR3 nucleotides: TGTGCCAGCAGCCCCCCGGGACAGGCCTACGAGCAGTACTTC.

The genes are TRBV5-6 and TRBJ1-2, with D tentatively TRBD1 (5 bases). The CDR3 runs 16 residues. V shed 1 base and J shed 7 bases, with 20 bases lying between them. Germline CDR1 is SGHDT and CDR2 is YYEEEE. DNA for the CDR3: TGTGCCAGCAGCTTGTTCTCCCTTCAGGGCGACACTGGCTACACCTTC. Translating gives CASSLFSLQGDTGYTF.

The chain combines TRBV19 with TRBJ1-2; the D gene is possibly TRBD1 (6 bases). CDR1 LNHDA and CDR2 SQIVND come from the germline V gene (reference sequence). The length of the CDR3 is 13 residues. Trimming left V 4 bases short and J 5 bases short, with 11 bases between. The CDR3 DNA reads as TGTGCCAGTAGTACCACAGGGAGTTATGGCTACACCTTC. Translating gives CASSTTGSYGYTF.

This chain connects TRBV19 to TRBJ2-5; tentatively, D is TRBD2 (5 bases). The CDR3 spans 13 residues. Germline V gives CDR1 LNHDA, CDR2 SQIVND (reference sequence). With 3 bases removed from V and 0 bases from J, the gap between germline ends came to 5 bases. The CDR3 sequence is CASSMDYQETQYF. In DNA, the CDR3 is TGTGCCAGTAGTATGGACTACCAAGAGACCCAGTACTTC.

This chain joins TRBV6-5 and TRBJ2-5; TRBD1 might be the D (5 bases). The germline V and J ends were trimmed by 8 bases and 4 bases, with 17 bases remaining between them. The CDR3 has 14 residues. Germline V CDR1 and CDR2: MNHEY, SVGAGI. CDR3 region: CASSTSRATETQYF. The CDR3 coding sequence is TGTGCCAGCTCTACATCCAGGGCAACAGAGACCCAGTACTTC.

With respect to this clone: Other nucleotide sequences from this sample produce the same CDR3. V gene TRBV9 combines with J gene TRBJ2-3, with 9 bases identical to TRBD2. This CDR3 is 16 amino acids long. Trimming took 0 bases from V and 3 from J; bases not matched to a gene: 5. Germline V gene data show CDR1 as SGDLS and CDR2 as YYNGEE. CDR3 in amino acids: CASSVGSGGTTDTQYF. The CDR3 coding sequence is TGTGCCAGCAGCGTAGGTAGCGGGGGAACGACAGATACGCAGTATTTT. Variable domain in full (rest from reference TRBV9 and TRBJ2-3): DSGVTQTPKHLITATGQRVTLRCSPRSGDLSVYWYQQSLDQGLQFLIQYYNGEERAKGNILERFSAQQFPDLHSELNLSSLELGDSALYFCASSVGSGGTTDTQYFGPGTRLTVL.

The CDR3 nucleotides read TGTGCCAGCAGACAGGGAGCTTCTGGAAACACCATATATTTT. Translating gives CASRQGASGNTIYF. This sequence joins TRBV7-8 and TRBJ1-3; D is perhaps TRBD1 (6 bases). Germline lookup yields CDR1 SGHVS and CDR2 FQNEAQ. The V end lost 6 bases, the J end lost 1 base, and 10 bases lay between the germline ends. There are 14 residues in the CDR3.

This sequence joins TRBV11-3 and TRBJ2-2; D call uncertain. Germline CDR1 reads SGHNT; CDR2 reads YENEEA. The V end lost 4 bases, the J end lost 2 bases, and 8 bases lay between the germline ends. This CDR3 contains 14 residues. CDR3 in DNA: TGTGCCAGCAGCTCGACACCAAACACCGGGGAGCTGTTTTTT. Amino acid sequence: CASSSTPNTGELFF. The full variable domain, with the rest looked up from reference TRBV11-3 and TRBJ2-2, is EAGVVQSPRYKIIEKKQPVAFWCNPISGHNTLYWYLQNLGQGPELLIRYENEEAVDDSQLPKDRFSAERLKGVDSTLKIQPAELGDSAVYLCASSSTPNTGELFFGEGSRLTVL.

J is TRBJ2-2 and V is TRBV5-4; 7 bases map to TRBD2. The V gene end was trimmed by 0 bases and the J gene end by 1 base; junction bases not matched to a gene: 3. CDR1 and CDR2 (germline): SGHNT, YYREEE (reference sequence). The CDR3 length is 16 residues. The CDR3 loop reads CASSLEAGMNTGELFF. The DNA for the CDR3 is TGTGCCAGCAGCTTGGAAGCGGGGATGAACACCGGGGAGCTGTTTTTT.

The CDR3 reads CAIRGRVGGTGELFF. Written as DNA, the CDR3 is TGTGCCATCAGGGGCAGGGTGGGCGGCACCGGGGAGCTGTTTTTT. The chain has TRBV10-3 and TRBJ2-2; weak D call: TRBD1 (5 bases). Germline CDR1 reads ENHRY; CDR2 reads SYGVKD. The CDR3 contains 15 residues. V lost 6 bases and J lost 4, with 15 bases in between.

This clone came up once. The chain links TRBV19 to TRBJ2-2; 10 bases fit TRBD1. CDR3 size: 15 residues. V lost 6 bases and J lost 5; bases outside the gene matches: 6. Germline V CDR1 and CDR2: LNHDA, SQIVND (reference sequence). The CDR3: CASSPGQGYTGELFF. The CDR3, as DNA: TGTGCCAGTAGCCCGGGACAGGGGTATACCGGGGAGCTGTTTTTT.

This clone has a single count. In DNA form, the CDR3 reads TGTGCCAGCAGCACCAACAGGGGGCTGAGGTACAATGAGCAGTTCTTC. Protein sequence: CASSTNRGLRYNEQFF. The chain links TRBV9 to TRBJ2-1; TRBD1 aligns across 9 bases. Germline-derived CDR1 and CDR2 are SGDLS and YYNGEE. There are 16 residues in the CDR3. V trimming: 4 bases; J trimming: 4 bases; junction bases outside the gene matches: 9.

The CDR3 bases are TGTGCCAGTAGTATTGCGGGCGACCAAGAGACCCAGTACTTC. Translation: CASSIAGDQETQYF. The rearrangement uses TRBV19 and TRBJ2-5; possibly TRBD2 for D (5 bases). Looked up from germline, CDR1 is LNHDA and CDR2 is SQIVND (reference sequence). The V gene lost 3 bases and the J gene lost 0 bases, with 8 bases spanning the gap. This CDR3 has 14 amino acids.

V gene TRBV5-1 combines with J gene TRBJ2-2; 11 nucleotides agree with TRBD1. V lost 4 bases to trimming and J lost 8 bases; unmatched junction nucleotides: 4. CDR3 length: 14 amino acids. Germline V gene lookup returns CDR1 SGHRS and CDR2 YFSETQ. CDR3 region: CASSQGQGAGELFF. Here the CDR3 DNA reads TGCGCCAGCAGCCAAGGACAGGGGGCAGGGGAGCTGTTTTTT.

The chain recombines TRBV27 with TRBJ2-3, with a possible D match to TRBD2 (5 bases). The length of the CDR3 is 16 residues. The germline V gene has CDR1 MNHEY and CDR2 SMNVEV (reference sequence). Trimming stripped 1 base from V and 7 bases from J, with 18 bases between. The CDR3 sequence: CASSLLVPRRGYTQYF. The CDR3, as DNA: TGTGCCAGCAGTTTATTAGTCCCCAGACGGGGTTATACGCAGTATTTT.

The chain uses TRBV5-6 and TRBJ1-5, with 8 bases identical to TRBD1. Germline V gene sequence: CDR1 SGHDT, CDR2 YYEEEE. V gave up 3 bases and J gave up 1 base; unmatched junction bases: 6. The CDR3 is 16 residues long. CDR3 nucleotide sequence: TGTGCCAGCAGCTCCCTGGGACAGGCGAGCAATCAGCCCCAGCATTTT. It encodes CASSSLGQASNQPQHF.

The sample holds a few counts of this clone. V gene TRBV2 combines with J gene TRBJ1-6; tentatively, D is TRBD1 (5 bases). This CDR3 comprises 14 residues. V lost 5 bases and J 8 bases, leaving 13 bases between the germline ends. Germline V lookup: CDR1 SNHLY, CDR2 FYNNEI. CDR3 protein: CASSPGGEDSPLHF. Here the CDR3 DNA reads TGTGCCAGCAGTCCGGGGGGGGAGGATTCACCCCTCCACTTT.

The rearrangement links TRBV29-1 to TRBJ2-5; D may be TRBD2 (5 bases). This CDR3 comprises 11 residues. Trimming took off 6 bases at V and 5 bases at J, with 10 bases between the two ends. Germline assignment: CDR1 SQVTM and CDR2 ANQGSEA. The DNA of the CDR3 is TGCAGCGTGGAGGTCTCGGAGACCCAGTACTTC. It translates to CSVEVSETQYF.

The chain recombines TRBV18 with TRBJ1-1; D is possibly TRBD1 (5 bases). The germline gives CDR1 KGHSH, CDR2 LQKENI. The germline V and J ends were trimmed by 3 bases and 4 bases, with 15 bases remaining between them. The length of the CDR3 is 15 residues. The CDR3 sequence: CASSPESGFGTEAFF. The CDR3 DNA sequence: TGTGCCAGCTCACCGGAGTCAGGGTTCGGCACTGAAGCTTTCTTT.

The chain couples TRBV3-1 (or the pseudogene TRBV3-2) to TRBJ2-2; 11 bases match TRBD2. V shed 2 bases and J 4 bases; nucleotides not matched to a gene: 6. CDR1 is LGHDT and CDR2 is YNNKEL in the germline V gene (reference sequence). The CDR3 spans 17 residues. CDR3: CASSQSLAGGLTGELFF. The CDR3 bases are TGTGCCAGCAGCCAATCTTTAGCGGGGGGGCTCACCGGGGAGCTGTTTTTT.

V and J are TRBV5-4 and TRBJ1-2; 8 positions agree with TRBD1. The V gene's germline CDR1 is SGHNT and CDR2 YYREEE (reference sequence). This CDR3 spans 15 amino acids. After removal of 2 bases from V and 6 bases from J, the junction contained 9 bases not matched to a gene. The CDR3 reads CASSFEWTGSHGYTF. The CDR3 DNA sequence: TGTGCCAGCAGCTTCGAATGGACAGGGAGCCATGGCTACACCTTC.